The T cell receptor beta chain described here comes from a study of T-cell memory formation after mild COVID-19 (dated by TCRdb to about 2021). For the study in its entirety: TCR sequence clusters from the two donors were found to be largely donor specific. In two donors, T-cell clones that expanded and contracted after mild COVID-19 were followed by sequencing TCRalpha and TCRbeta repertoires longitudinally. Two young, previously healthy adult volunteers, one female and one male, were included in the cohort.

PBMCs were isolated by Ficoll-Paque density gradient centrifugation. TCRdb lists the instrument as Illumina NovaSeq 6000. Using 5'RACE with constant-segment primers, TCRalpha and TCRbeta cDNA libraries were constructed, with sample barcodes and unique molecular identifiers added in the process. RNA was extracted from every sample with Trizol reagent. The libraries were amplified in two PCR steps, and the second step added a second sample barcode and Illumina TruSeq adapters. The libraries were sequenced on an Illumina NovaSeq using 2 x 150 bp paired-end reads. In the original analysis: Demultiplexing of reads and collapsing into UMI-guided consensus sequences were performed with migec v1.2.7. Using mixcr v2.1.11, UMI consensuses were aligned to TRA and TRB V and J templates and then assembled into clonotypes. A clonotype was counted as expanded or contracted only if both edgeR and NoisET called the change significant, with noise models trained on biological replicates. For edgeR calls, the cutoffs were a false discovery rate-adjusted p below 0.01 and a log2 fold-change threshold of 1. As an exploratory analysis of dynamics, max-normalized trajectories of the 1000 most abundant clonotypes were examined by PCA with hierarchical clustering. Separately sequenced CD4+ and CD8+ repertoires were used to assign a CD4 or CD8 phenotype to each responding clone. Using fastp trimming at Q25 and MiXCR clonotype assembly, TCRdb reanalyzed the public sequencing data and kept in-frame beta chains. Each record represents a unique CDR3 protein, reported with the most common genes and DNA among its rows. These V and J calls rely on TCRdb rather than the paper's analysis. In all, the sample holds roughly 350,000 distinct CDR3 sequences, and under 25% of those were seen once. The ten largest clones take up around 12% of the sample.

What the authors observed across the whole study: The detection of some responding clones in pre-infection memory suggests that pre-existing cross-reactive memory T cells joined the SARS-CoV-2 response. Only a couple of mild cases were covered by the study, and larger cohorts that include severe cases with pre-infection samples were considered necessary. Contracting CD4+ clones turned up mainly in the CM and EM memory subsets, whereas EMRA was where CD8+ clones were enriched. SARS-CoV-2 specificity was not confirmed for the second-wave clones peaking on day 37. Balanced CD4/CD8 phenotypes were observed for clones contracting from day 15 to 85, whereas a bias towards CD4+ was observed for a second wave of clones expanding from day 15 to 37.

The sample holds a few counts of this clonotype. It lacks a known antigen. Nothing much larger sits one base from this clone, and base qualities are not available. Sequences SNHLY (CDR1) and FYNNEI (CDR2) are obtained from the germline V gene. V loses 4 bases, J loses 1 base, and the germline ends lie 11 bases apart. The CDR3 contains 15 residues, cysteine and phenylalanine counted. CDR3 DNA only is kept here, 45 bases in frame from base 1. In this chain, TRBV2 is recombined with TRBJ1-5, and TRBD1 may be the D gene, going by 5 matching bases. Sequenced: PBMCs or a T cell subset sorted from them (not recorded which). The origin of this receptor is an adult woman who had mild COVID-19 (a few samples of this study predate the infection). The sample titles of this study are shuffled in the database, so cell type and time point are left out; the donor was told from shared clones. The CDR3 here reads CASSGQGTSNQPQHF. The nucleotide sequence reads TGTGCCAGCAGTGGGCAGGGTACGAGCAATCAGCCCCAGCATTTT.